This TCR beta chain was captured in a study of cytomegalovirus exposure and HLA in healthy donors. To note about this clone: Its antigen is unidentified.

The V gene lost 4 bases and the J gene lost 7 bases, with 8 bases spanning the gap. The length of the CDR3 is 11 residues. Germline values: CDR1 GTSNPN, CDR2 SVGIG (reference sequence). Study-wide points: In a later analysis, across HLA loci, associated TCR counts were highest for DRB1, lowest for HLA-C.

PCR primers comprised 60 Vbeta and 13 Jbeta primers. Sequencing used immunoSEQ multiplex PCR; TCRdb keeps in-frame clones, though not all of them. The sample lists about 84,000 clones; around 80% were seen once. Unrecorded immune exposures were likely, despite nominal health at sampling. This clonotype was sampled from a male donor in good health and CMV-seropositive. Source material: PBMCs. This chain connects TRBV30 to TRBJ2-1, with unresolved D. The CDR3, as DNA: TGTGCCTGGACCCCTGCGAATGAGCAGTTCTTC. As protein: CAWTPANEQFF.